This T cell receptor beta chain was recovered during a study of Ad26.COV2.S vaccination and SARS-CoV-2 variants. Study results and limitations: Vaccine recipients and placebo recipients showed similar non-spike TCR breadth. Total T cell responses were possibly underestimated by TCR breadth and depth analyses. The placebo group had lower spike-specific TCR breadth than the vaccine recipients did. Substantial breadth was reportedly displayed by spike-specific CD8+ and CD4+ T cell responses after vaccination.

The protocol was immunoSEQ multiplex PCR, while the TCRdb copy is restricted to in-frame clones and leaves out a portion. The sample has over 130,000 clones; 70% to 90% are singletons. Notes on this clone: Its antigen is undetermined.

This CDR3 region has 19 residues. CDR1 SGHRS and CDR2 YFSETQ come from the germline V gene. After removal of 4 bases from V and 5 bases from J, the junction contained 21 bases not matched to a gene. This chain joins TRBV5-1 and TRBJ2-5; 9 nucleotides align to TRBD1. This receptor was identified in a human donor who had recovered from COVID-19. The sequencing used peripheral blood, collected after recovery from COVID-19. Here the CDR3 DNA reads TGCGCCAGCAGCCCAATCTCCTCTCAGGCAACAGGGGGCCGGGAGACCCAGTACTTC. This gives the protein CASSPISSQATGGRETQYF.